The T cell receptor beta chain under discussion was sequenced for a study of vaccination and CD4 T cells after COVID-19. Whole-study context: Post-vaccine sample collection happened at a median of approximately 77 days after dose two, ranging 14 to 241. Study-wide points: This study had few convalescent patients and no early post-infection samples.

TCRdb fed the PCR reads into MiXCR, producing one record per CDR3 protein. The data hold roughly 31,000 distinct CDR3 sequences, with almost 50% observed a single time. In this sample, this clonotype turned up once. Its antigen is still unknown. Germline V gene sequence: CDR1 LNHDA, CDR2 SQIVND (reference sequence). V lost 6 bases and J lost 6; bases outside the gene matches: 13. This CDR3 contains 15 residues. Time point specified: late sampling 161 to 241 days after vaccination in a few convalescent patients. Sequences were derived from CD4+ T cells from blood, sampled about 7 months after SARS-CoV-2 vaccination. V usage is TRBV19 and J usage is TRBJ2-7, with TRBD2 identical over 8 bases. The receptor was derived from a human donor who had recovered from COVID-19. The CDR3 sequence is CASSRSSGSPLEQYF. The CDR3 nucleotides read TGTGCCAGTAGCCGATCTAGCGGGTCCCCGCTCGAGCAGTACTTC.